A selection of T cell receptor beta chains follows, all from one sample in a study of response to subunit inactivated influenza vaccine. TCRdb called the RT-PCR reads again in MiXCR, with one record for every CDR3 protein. Counted here are about 700,000 distinct CDR3 sequences, 14% occurring once; the ten biggest clones make up 5.5% to 7%. This specimen consisted of PBMCs from blood, obtained 14 to 15 days before vaccination. The receptors stem from a man aged 45-65 years who received an inactivated influenza vaccine. CDR3s include the opening cysteine and the closing phenylalanine or tryptophan. Fields, in order: V gene, J gene, D gene, clone size, CDR3 protein, CDR3 DNA. The D gene is left open where the match is weak. Expanded clones are given a class, and other clones once, few, many or no size at all.

TRBV7-7	TRBJ2-3	-	few	CASSNQGGTDTQYF	TGTGCTAGCAGCAATCAGGGTGGCACAGATACGCAGTATTTT
TRBV7-2	TRBJ2-1	-	-	CASSLEWSTRYNEQFF	TGTGCCAGCAGCTTAGAGTGGAGTACGAGATACAATGAGCAGTTCTTC
TRBV29-1	TRBJ2-3	-	-	CSVVWLAKSTDTQYF	TGCAGCGTTGTTTGGCTAGCGAAAAGCACAGATACGCAGTATTTT
TRBV18	TRBJ1-2	-	-	CASSPDLAARGYTF	TGTGCCAGCTCACCCGACCTCGCAGCCAGGGGCTACACCTTC
TRBV6-2/TRBV6-3	TRBJ2-3	-	-	CASREEPRTDTQYF	TGTGCCAGCAGAGAGGAACCCCGCACAGATACGCAGTATTTT
TRBV29-1	TRBJ2-1	-	few	CSVVEGGQWGEQFF	TGCAGCGTTGTAGAGGGGGGGCAATGGGGTGAGCAGTTCTTC
TRBV5-1	TRBJ2-1	TRBD1	-	CASKEDRHNEQFF	TGCGCCAGCAAAGAGGACAGGCACAATGAGCAGTTCTTC
TRBV6-1	TRBJ2-7	-	-	CASTHGGTNHEQYF	TGTGCCAGCACCCACGGGGGCACGAACCACGAGCAGTACTTC
TRBV10-3	TRBJ1-2	TRBD1	few	CAITTPLGGSNYGYTF	TGTGCCATCACCACTCCCTTAGGGGGCTCTAACTATGGCTACACCTTC
TRBV4-1	TRBJ2-1	-	few	CASSRTVGFRGASNEQFF	TGCGCCAGCAGCCGAACGGTGGGCTTCCGAGGGGCGTCCAATGAGCAGTTCTTC
TRBV11-2	TRBJ1-4	TRBD1	-	CASSRDRGQGKLFF	TGTGCCAGCAGCCGGGACAGGGGGCAAGGAAAACTGTTTTTT
TRBV7-9	TRBJ2-5	-	-	CASRSAGTQTQYF	TGTGCCAGCAGATCTGCAGGGACTCAGACCCAGTACTTC